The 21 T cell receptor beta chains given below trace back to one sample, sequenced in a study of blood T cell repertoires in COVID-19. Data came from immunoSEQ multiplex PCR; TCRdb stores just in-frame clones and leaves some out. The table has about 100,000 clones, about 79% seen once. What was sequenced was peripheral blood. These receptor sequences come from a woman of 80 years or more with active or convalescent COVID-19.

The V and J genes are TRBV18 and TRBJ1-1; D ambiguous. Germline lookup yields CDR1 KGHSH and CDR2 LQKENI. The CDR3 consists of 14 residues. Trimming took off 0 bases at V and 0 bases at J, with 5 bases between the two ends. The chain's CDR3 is CASSPPSLNTEAFF. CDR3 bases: TGTGCCAGCTCACCACCATCATTGAACACTGAAGCTTTCTTT.

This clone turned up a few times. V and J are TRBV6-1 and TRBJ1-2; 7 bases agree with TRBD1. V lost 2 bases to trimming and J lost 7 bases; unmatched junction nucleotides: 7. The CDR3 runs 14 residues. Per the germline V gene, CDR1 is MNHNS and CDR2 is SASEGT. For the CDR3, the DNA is TGTGCCAGCAGTGAAAAAGGACAGGTGCTTGGCTACACCTTC. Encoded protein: CASSEKGQVLGYTF.

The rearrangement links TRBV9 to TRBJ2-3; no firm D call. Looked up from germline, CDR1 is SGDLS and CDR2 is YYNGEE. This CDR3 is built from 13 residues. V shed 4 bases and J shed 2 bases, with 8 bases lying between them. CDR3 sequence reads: CASSLSTTDTQYF. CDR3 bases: TGTGCCAGCAGCCTAAGTACCACAGATACGCAGTATTTT.

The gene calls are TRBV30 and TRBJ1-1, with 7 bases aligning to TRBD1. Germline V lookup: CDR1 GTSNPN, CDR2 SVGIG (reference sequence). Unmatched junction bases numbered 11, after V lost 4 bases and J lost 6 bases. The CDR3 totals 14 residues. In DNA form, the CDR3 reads TGTGCCTGGACCTTTAACAGGGGAACGGCTGAAGCTTTCTTT. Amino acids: CAWTFNRGTAEAFF.

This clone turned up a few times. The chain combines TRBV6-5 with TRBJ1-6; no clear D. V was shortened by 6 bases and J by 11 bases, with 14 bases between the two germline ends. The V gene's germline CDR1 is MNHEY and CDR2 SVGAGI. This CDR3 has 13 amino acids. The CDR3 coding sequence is TGTGCCAGCAGCACGGAGGAGGTCGCACCCCTCCACTTT. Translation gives CASSTEEVAPLHF.

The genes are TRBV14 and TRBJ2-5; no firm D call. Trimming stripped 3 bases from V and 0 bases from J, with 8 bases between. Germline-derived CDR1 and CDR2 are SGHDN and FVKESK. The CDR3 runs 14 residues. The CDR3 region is CASSHPGNQETQYF. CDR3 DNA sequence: TGTGCCAGCAGCCATCCCGGTAACCAAGAGACCCAGTACTTC.

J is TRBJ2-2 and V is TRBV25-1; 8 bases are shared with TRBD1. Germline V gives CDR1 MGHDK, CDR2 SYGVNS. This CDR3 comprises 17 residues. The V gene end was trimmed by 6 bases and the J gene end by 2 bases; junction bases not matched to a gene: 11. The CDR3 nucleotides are TGTGCCAGCAGCGGACAGGGAGGCTCCCCCAACACCGGGGAGCTGTTTTTT. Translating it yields CASSGQGGSPNTGELFF.

The CDR3 DNA reads as TGTGCCAGCAGCTTCTGGGACATAAACACCGGGGAGCTGTTTTTT. Protein product: CASSFWDINTGELFF. The gene calls are TRBV5-5 and TRBJ2-2, with TRBD1 as a possible D gene (6 bases). CDR1 and CDR2 (germline): SGHKS, YYEKEE (reference sequence). With 2 bases removed from V and 2 bases from J, the gap between germline ends came to 10 bases. The CDR3 is 15 residues long.

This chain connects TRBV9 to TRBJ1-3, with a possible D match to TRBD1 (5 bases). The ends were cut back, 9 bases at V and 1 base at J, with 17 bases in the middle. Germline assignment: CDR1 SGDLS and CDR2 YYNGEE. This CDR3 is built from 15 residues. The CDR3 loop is CATSGRGFSGNTIYF. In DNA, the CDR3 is TGTGCCACCTCGGGGAGGGGATTTTCTGGAAACACCATATATTTT.

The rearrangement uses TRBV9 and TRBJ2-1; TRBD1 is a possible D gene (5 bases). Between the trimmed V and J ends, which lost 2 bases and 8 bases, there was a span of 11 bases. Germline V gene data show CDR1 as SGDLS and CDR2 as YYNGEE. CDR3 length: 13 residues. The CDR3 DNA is TGTGCCAGCAGCGTGGGGTGGGGCCATGAGCAGTTCTTC. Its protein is CASSVGWGHEQFF.

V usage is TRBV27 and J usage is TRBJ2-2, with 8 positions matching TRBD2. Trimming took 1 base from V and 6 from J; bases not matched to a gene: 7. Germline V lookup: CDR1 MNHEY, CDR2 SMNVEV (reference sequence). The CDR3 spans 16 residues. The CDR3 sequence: CASSLLLAENPGELFF. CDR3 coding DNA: TGTGCCAGCAGTTTATTACTAGCGGAGAATCCCGGGGAGCTGTTTTTT.

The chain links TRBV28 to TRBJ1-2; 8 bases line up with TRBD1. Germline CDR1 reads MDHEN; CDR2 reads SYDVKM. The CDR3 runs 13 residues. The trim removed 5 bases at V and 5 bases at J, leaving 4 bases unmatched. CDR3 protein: CASSQDREYGYTF. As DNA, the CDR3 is TGTGCCAGCAGTCAGGACAGGGAATATGGCTACACCTTC.

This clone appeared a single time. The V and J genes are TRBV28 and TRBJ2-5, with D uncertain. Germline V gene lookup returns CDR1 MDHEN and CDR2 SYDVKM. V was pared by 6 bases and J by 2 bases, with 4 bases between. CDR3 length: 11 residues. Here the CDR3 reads CASSQQETQYF. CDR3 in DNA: TGTGCCAGCAGCCAGCAAGAGACCCAGTACTTC. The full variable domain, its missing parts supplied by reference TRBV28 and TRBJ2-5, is DVKVTQSSRYLVKRTGEKVFLECVQDMDHENMFWYRQDPGLGLRLIYFSYDVKMKEKGDIPEGYSVSREKKERFSLILESASTNQTSMYLCASSQQETQYFGPGTRLLVL.

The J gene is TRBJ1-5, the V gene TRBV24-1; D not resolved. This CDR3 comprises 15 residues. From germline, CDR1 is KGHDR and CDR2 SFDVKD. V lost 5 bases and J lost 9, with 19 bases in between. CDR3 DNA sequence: TGTGCCACCAGTGGCACAGCGGACGGATCGGGGCCCCAGCATTTT. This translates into CATSGTADGSGPQHF.

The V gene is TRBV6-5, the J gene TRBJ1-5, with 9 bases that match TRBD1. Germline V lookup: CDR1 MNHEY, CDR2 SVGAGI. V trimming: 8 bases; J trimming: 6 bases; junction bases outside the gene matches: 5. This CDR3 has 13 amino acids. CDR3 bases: TGTGCCAGCTCTGGACAGGGGAGTCAGCCCCAGCATTTT. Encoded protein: CASSGQGSQPQHF.

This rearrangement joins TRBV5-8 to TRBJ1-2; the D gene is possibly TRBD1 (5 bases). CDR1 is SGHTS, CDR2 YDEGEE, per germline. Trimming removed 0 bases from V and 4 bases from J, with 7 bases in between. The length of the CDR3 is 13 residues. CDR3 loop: CASSLARAYGYTF. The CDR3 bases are TGTGCCAGCAGCTTGGCCAGGGCCTATGGCTACACCTTC. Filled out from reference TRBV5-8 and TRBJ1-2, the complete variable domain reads EAGVTQSPTHLIKTRGQQATLRCSPISGHTSVYWYQQALGLGLQFLLWYDEGEERNRGNFPPRFSGRQFPNYSSELNVNALELEDSALYLCASSLARAYGYTFGSGTRLTVV.

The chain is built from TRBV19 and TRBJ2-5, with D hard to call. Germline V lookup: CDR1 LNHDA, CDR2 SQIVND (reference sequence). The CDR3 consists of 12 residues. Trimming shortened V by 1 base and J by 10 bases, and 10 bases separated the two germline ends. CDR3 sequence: CASSIGVGDQYF. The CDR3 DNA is TGTGCCAGTAGTATAGGCGTGGGCGACCAGTACTTC.

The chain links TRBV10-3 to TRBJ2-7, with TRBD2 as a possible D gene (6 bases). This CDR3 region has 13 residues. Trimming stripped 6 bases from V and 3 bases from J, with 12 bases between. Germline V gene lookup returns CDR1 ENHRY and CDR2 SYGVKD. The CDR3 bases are TGTGCCATCAGCTATCAGACTAGCTACGAGCAGTACTTC. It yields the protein CAISYQTSYEQYF.

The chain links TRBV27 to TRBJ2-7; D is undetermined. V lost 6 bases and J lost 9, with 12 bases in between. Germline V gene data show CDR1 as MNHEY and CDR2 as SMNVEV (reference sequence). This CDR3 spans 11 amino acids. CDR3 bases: TGTGCCAGCAGACAGCTTTCAGTGCAGTACTTC. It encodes CASRQLSVQYF.

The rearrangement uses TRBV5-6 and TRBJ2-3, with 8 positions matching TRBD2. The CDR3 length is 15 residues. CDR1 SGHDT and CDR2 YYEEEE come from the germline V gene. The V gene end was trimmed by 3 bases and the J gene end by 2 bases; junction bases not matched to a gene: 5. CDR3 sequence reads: CASSSTGGITDTQYF. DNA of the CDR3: TGTGCCAGCAGCTCCACGGGGGGGATCACAGATACGCAGTATTTT.

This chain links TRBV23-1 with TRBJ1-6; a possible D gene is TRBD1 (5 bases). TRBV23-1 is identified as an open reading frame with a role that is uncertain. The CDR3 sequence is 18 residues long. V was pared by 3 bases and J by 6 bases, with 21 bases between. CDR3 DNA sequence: TGCGCCAGCAGTCACCTCGGTTGGGGCATAGGTTTTAATTCACCCCTCCACTTT. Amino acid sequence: CASSHLGWGIGFNSPLHF.